The clone carrying this T cell receptor beta chain was picked up many times. TCRdb keeps only in-frame clones here, not all; method: immunoSEQ multiplex PCR. The sample holds more than 550,000 clones, about two thirds seen once. The data derive from a study of shared clonotypes between healthy human individuals. Germline lookup yields CDR1 SEHNR and CDR2 FQNEAQ (reference sequence). The CDR3 totals 16 residues. V lost 3 bases and J lost 4, with 15 bases in between. The sequence came from a woman in her 30s in good health. The sequenced material came from memory CD4+ T cells sorted from blood. The sample's subset: CD45RA-negative fraction. This sequence joins TRBV7-9 and TRBJ1-4, with D hard to call. The CDR3 DNA sequence: TGTGCCAGCAGCTTGGTCAGATCCTATGGTAATGAAAAACTGTTTTTT. Translated: CASSLVRSYGNEKLFF.